The clone carrying this T cell receptor (beta chain) was observed a few times. The data originate from a study of T-cell reconstitution after alpha-beta-depleted transplantation in children. During its preparation, the TCRbeta library received unique molecular identifiers. TCRdb fed the PCR reads into MiXCR, producing one record per CDR3 protein. This table has some 640,000 distinct CDR3 sequences, 16% appearing once. This CDR3 region has 13 residues. Trimming removed 4 bases from V and 4 bases from J, with 13 bases in between. Germline V lookup: CDR1 SQVTM, CDR2 ANQGSEA. The chain is built from TRBV29-1 and TRBJ1-2; D is perhaps TRBD1 (6 bases). The TCR comes from a human donor who donated a stem cell graft to a child with acute myeloid leukemia. The sequencing used PBMCs from the stem cell graft donor, collected from the stem cell graft. CDR3 DNA sequence: TGCAGCGTTGCACCGGACAGCCTCTATGGCTACACCTTC. The encoded protein is CSVAPDSLYGYTF.